Listed here are 23 T cell receptor beta chains from one sample, sequenced in a study of Ad26.COV2.S vaccination and SARS-CoV-2 variants. The data were produced by immunoSEQ multiplex PCR, yet TCRdb's version contains in-frame clones alone and is incomplete. The sample holds around 450,000 clones; 89% are singletons and the top ten take 1.7%. The treatment was: 19 received Ad26.COV2.S at low or high dose, single or two shots; 5 received placebo; per-sample allocation not given. Sample collection was performed on day 63 after the first vaccine or placebo injection. This sample comprised peripheral blood, obtained in a trial of Ad26.COV2.S vaccine versus placebo. Receptors were obtained from a person aged 18-60 years who received the Ad26.COV2.S COVID-19 vaccine or a placebo.

The chain links TRBV5-1 to TRBJ2-4, with 12 bases matching TRBD2. The germline V gene encodes CDR1 SGHRS and CDR2 YFSETQ. The CDR3 extends over 18 amino acids. The trim removed 0 bases at V and 0 bases at J, leaving 4 bases unmatched. The CDR3 loop is CASSLASGGDLAKNIQYF. CDR3 in DNA: TGCGCCAGCAGCTTGGCTAGCGGGGGGGATCTAGCCAAAAACATTCAGTACTTC.

This clone was seen a handful of times. The chain uses TRBV6-5 and TRBJ2-6; D might be TRBD1 (5 bases). Trimming left V 4 bases short and J 4 bases short, with 14 bases between. In germline, CDR1 is MNHEY, CDR2 SVGAGI. This CDR3 spans 16 amino acids. The CDR3 DNA is TGTGCCAGCAGTTTGAACTCAGGGTCCGGGGCCAACGTCCTGACTTTC. This translates into CASSLNSGSGANVLTF.

The chain has TRBV27 and TRBJ2-7, with D hard to call. The germline V gene has CDR1 MNHEY and CDR2 SMNVEV (reference sequence). CDR3 length: 14 residues. V was shortened by 2 bases and J by 2 bases, with 10 bases between the two germline ends. CDR3 sequence reads: CASSLGPFAYEQYF. In DNA form, the CDR3 reads TGTGCCAGCAGTTTAGGGCCCTTTGCCTACGAGCAGTACTTC.

V and J are TRBV5-1 and TRBJ1-1; TRBD1 aligns across 8 bases. Germline V CDR1 and CDR2: SGHRS, YFSETQ. The CDR3 consists of 13 residues. V trimming: 4 bases; J trimming: 1 base; junction bases outside the gene matches: 0. CDR3 nucleotide sequence: TGCGCCAGCAGCGGACAGGGGAACACTGAAGCTTTCTTT. This encodes CASSGQGNTEAFF.

The chain is built from TRBV7-9 and TRBJ1-1; 9 nucleotides match TRBD1. Trimming cost V 7 bases and J 0 bases; bases outside gene matches: 9. The germline CDR1 and CDR2 sequences are SEHNR and FQNEAQ (reference sequence). CDR3 length equals 16 residues. CDR3 protein: CASMDRGRRMNTEAFF. DNA of the CDR3: TGTGCCAGCATGGACAGGGGTAGGAGGATGAACACTGAAGCTTTCTTT.

This clone was counted once. V is TRBV5-5 and J is TRBJ1-6, with no clear D. The CDR3 has 14 residues. Trimming shortened V by 5 bases and J by 7 bases, and 13 bases separated the two germline ends. Germline V lookup: CDR1 SGHKS, CDR2 YYEKEE (reference sequence). The chain's CDR3 is CASSGVVGNSPLHF. The DNA of the CDR3 is TGTGCCAGCAGTGGGGTCGTGGGAAATTCACCCCTCCACTTT.

The chain carries TRBV10-3 and TRBJ2-1; D perhaps matches TRBD2 (6 bases). Per germline, CDR1 ENHRY and CDR2 SYGVKD. This CDR3 is 17 amino acids long. V lost 2 bases and J lost 1, with 15 bases in between. CDR3 bases: TGTGCCATCAGTGAGGAACGCGGGGTGGGTTCCTACAATGAGCAGTTCTTC. It is translated as CAISEERGVGSYNEQFF.

The rearrangement joins TRBV15 to TRBJ2-1; D might be TRBD2 (6 bases). Looked up from germline, CDR1 is LNHNV and CDR2 is YYDKDF (reference sequence). Between the trimmed V and J ends, which lost 5 bases and 8 bases, there was a span of 22 bases. This CDR3 is 16 amino acids long. For the CDR3, the DNA is TGTGCCACCAGCTCCCCTAATGGGCGGGATATGTATGAGCAGTTCTTC. Residues: CATSSPNGRDMYEQFF.

This clone was seen more than once but under ten times. The chain combines TRBV27 with TRBJ2-3; D unresolved. This CDR3 is 12 amino acids long. Germline V gene sequence: CDR1 MNHEY, CDR2 SMNVEV (reference sequence). Between the trimmed V and J ends, which lost 1 base and 5 bases, there was a span of 4 bases. This chain's CDR3 is CASSLLGDTQYF. CDR3 DNA: TGTGCCAGCAGTTTATTAGGAGATACGCAGTATTTT.

The table lists this clone with a count of one. The gene calls are TRBV7-9 and TRBJ1-1; the D is unclear. The germline gives CDR1 SEHNR, CDR2 FQNEAQ (reference sequence). CDR3 size: 12 residues. The V and J ends lost 5 bases and 7 bases respectively, with 11 bases between them. For the CDR3, the DNA is TGTGCCAGCAGCGGGCCCCGGGATGAAGCTTTCTTT. This codes for CASSGPRDEAFF.

The rearrangement links TRBV4-2 to TRBJ2-5; perhaps TRBD1 as D (7 bases). V was cut by 4 bases and J by 2 bases, with 14 bases left in between. Germline lookup yields CDR1 LGHNA and CDR2 YNFKEQ. The CDR3 totals 15 residues. The CDR3 is CASSRGTAEQETQYF. In DNA, the CDR3 is TGTGCCAGCAGCCGCGGGACAGCGGAGCAAGAGACCCAGTACTTC.

The V gene is TRBV5-1, the J gene TRBJ2-7; 9 bases agree with TRBD2. V lost 2 bases and J lost 0; bases outside the gene matches: 3. Germline CDR1 reads SGHRS; CDR2 reads YFSETQ. The CDR3 is 15 residues long. DNA for the CDR3: TGCGCCAGCAGCTTCCTAGCGGGAAGCTCCTACGAGCAGTACTTC. Amino acids: CASSFLAGSSYEQYF.

This chain joins TRBV27 and TRBJ1-1; no firm D call. Germline values: CDR1 MNHEY, CDR2 SMNVEV (reference sequence). The V gene lost 1 base and the J gene lost 0 bases, with 9 bases spanning the gap. CDR3 size: 15 residues. This CDR3 is CASSLLSGVNTEAFF. DNA for the CDR3: TGTGCCAGCAGTTTATTGTCGGGCGTGAACACTGAAGCTTTCTTT.

The rearrangement uses TRBV28 and TRBJ2-3; 9 bases align to TRBD1. Per germline, CDR1 MDHEN and CDR2 SYDVKM. This CDR3 is built from 15 residues. Germline trimming cut 5 bases from V and 5 bases from J; bases unmatched to any gene: 8. The CDR3 loop reads CASSPAGQGLDTQYF. CDR3 nucleotide sequence: TGTGCCAGCAGTCCCGCGGGACAGGGTTTAGATACGCAGTATTTT.

V is TRBV28 and J is TRBJ2-7, with 8 bases aligning to TRBD1. This CDR3 is 17 amino acids long. Germline V gene lookup returns CDR1 MDHEN and CDR2 SYDVKM. With V trimmed by 0 bases and J by 6 bases, 13 bases remained unmatched. The CDR3 region is CASSLWGGPQGASEQYF. CDR3 nucleotides: TGTGCCAGCAGTTTATGGGGGGGACCGCAGGGGGCAAGCGAGCAGTACTTC. Variable domain in full (rest from reference TRBV28 and TRBJ2-7): DVKVTQSSRYLVKRTGEKVFLECVQDMDHENMFWYRQDPGLGLRLIYFSYDVKMKEKGDIPEGYSVSREKKERFSLILESASTNQTSMYLCASSLWGGPQGASEQYFGPGTRLTVT.

The chain is built from TRBV7-8 and TRBJ1-1; D gene uncertain. This CDR3 has 13 amino acids. In germline, CDR1 is SGHVS, CDR2 FQNEAQ. V lost 4 bases to trimming and J lost 0 bases, with 6 bases between them. The CDR3 nucleotides are TGTGCCAGCAGCTATTCATTGAACACTGAAGCTTTCTTT. This encodes CASSYSLNTEAFF.

The chain has TRBV21-1 and TRBJ2-3; the table's D call TRBD2 went unverified against the DNA. TRBV21-1 constitutes a pseudogene. This CDR3 has 17 amino acids. For the CDR3, the DNA is TGTGCCAGCAGTGGACTAGCGGGAGTGGCTAGCACAGATACGCAGTATTTT. The encoded protein is CASSGLAGVASTDTQYF.

The V call is TRBV5-6, the J call TRBJ2-1; 9 nucleotides agree with TRBD1. V was pared by 3 bases and J by 3 bases, with 10 bases of the junction left unmatched. Germline V CDR1 and CDR2: SGHDT, YYEEEE. The CDR3 consists of 17 residues. As DNA, the CDR3 is TGTGCCAGCAGCTCCGTCCATTCGGGACAGGGCTACAATGAGCAGTTCTTC. Translation gives CASSSVHSGQGYNEQFF.

V and J are TRBV7-3 and TRBJ2-1; no reliable D call. Trimming took off 0 bases at V and 3 bases at J, with 9 bases between the two ends. Per germline, CDR1 SGHTA and CDR2 FQGTGA. This CDR3 is 15 amino acids long. This CDR3 is CASSLTPSGYNEQFF. CDR3 sequence (DNA): TGTGCCAGCAGCTTAACCCCTAGTGGCTACAATGAGCAGTTCTTC.

The rearrangement links TRBV27 to TRBJ1-2, with a weak D call TRBD1 (5 bases). CDR3 length equals 14 residues. V lost 4 bases and J 2 bases, leaving 11 bases between the germline ends. The V gene's germline CDR1 is MNHEY and CDR2 SMNVEV (reference sequence). CDR3 region: CASSWGPSNYGYTF. In nucleotides, the CDR3 is TGTGCCAGCAGTTGGGGACCCTCCAACTATGGCTACACCTTC.

The chain combines TRBV28 with TRBJ2-2; D is possibly TRBD1 (5 bases). V was clipped by 4 bases and J by 1 base, with 13 bases between them. Germline-derived CDR1 and CDR2 are MDHEN and SYDVKM. There are 16 residues in the CDR3. The CDR3 loop is CASSSLDTQNTGELFF. The CDR3, as DNA: TGTGCCAGCAGTTCCCTGGACACCCAGAACACCGGGGAGCTGTTTTTT.

This clone was counted a few times. The rearrangement joins TRBV9 to TRBJ2-7; the match to TRBD2 covers 10 bases. In germline, CDR1 is SGDLS, CDR2 YYNGEE. V dropped 3 bases and J dropped 2; count of bases not matched to a gene: 5. The CDR3 is 15 residues long. The CDR3 nucleotides are TGTGCCAGCAGCGGCGGGACTAGCGACACCTACGAGCAGTACTTC. Amino acids: CASSGGTSDTYEQYF. Full variable domain (rest looked up from reference TRBV9 and TRBJ2-7): DSGVTQTPKHLITATGQRVTLRCSPRSGDLSVYWYQQSLDQGLQFLIQYYNGEERAKGNILERFSAQQFPDLHSELNLSSLELGDSALYFCASSGGTSDTYEQYFGPGTRLTVT.

The chain joins TRBV6-5 to TRBJ1-2; D uncertain. Germline CDR1 MNHEY, CDR2 SVGAGI. CDR3 size: 15 residues. Deletions cut 2 bases from V and 4 bases from J, with 14 bases between. For the CDR3, the DNA is TGTGCCAGCAGTTACGTGTCGGGCCCGAGCTATGGCTACACCTTC. Translated, it gives CASSYVSGPSYGYTF.